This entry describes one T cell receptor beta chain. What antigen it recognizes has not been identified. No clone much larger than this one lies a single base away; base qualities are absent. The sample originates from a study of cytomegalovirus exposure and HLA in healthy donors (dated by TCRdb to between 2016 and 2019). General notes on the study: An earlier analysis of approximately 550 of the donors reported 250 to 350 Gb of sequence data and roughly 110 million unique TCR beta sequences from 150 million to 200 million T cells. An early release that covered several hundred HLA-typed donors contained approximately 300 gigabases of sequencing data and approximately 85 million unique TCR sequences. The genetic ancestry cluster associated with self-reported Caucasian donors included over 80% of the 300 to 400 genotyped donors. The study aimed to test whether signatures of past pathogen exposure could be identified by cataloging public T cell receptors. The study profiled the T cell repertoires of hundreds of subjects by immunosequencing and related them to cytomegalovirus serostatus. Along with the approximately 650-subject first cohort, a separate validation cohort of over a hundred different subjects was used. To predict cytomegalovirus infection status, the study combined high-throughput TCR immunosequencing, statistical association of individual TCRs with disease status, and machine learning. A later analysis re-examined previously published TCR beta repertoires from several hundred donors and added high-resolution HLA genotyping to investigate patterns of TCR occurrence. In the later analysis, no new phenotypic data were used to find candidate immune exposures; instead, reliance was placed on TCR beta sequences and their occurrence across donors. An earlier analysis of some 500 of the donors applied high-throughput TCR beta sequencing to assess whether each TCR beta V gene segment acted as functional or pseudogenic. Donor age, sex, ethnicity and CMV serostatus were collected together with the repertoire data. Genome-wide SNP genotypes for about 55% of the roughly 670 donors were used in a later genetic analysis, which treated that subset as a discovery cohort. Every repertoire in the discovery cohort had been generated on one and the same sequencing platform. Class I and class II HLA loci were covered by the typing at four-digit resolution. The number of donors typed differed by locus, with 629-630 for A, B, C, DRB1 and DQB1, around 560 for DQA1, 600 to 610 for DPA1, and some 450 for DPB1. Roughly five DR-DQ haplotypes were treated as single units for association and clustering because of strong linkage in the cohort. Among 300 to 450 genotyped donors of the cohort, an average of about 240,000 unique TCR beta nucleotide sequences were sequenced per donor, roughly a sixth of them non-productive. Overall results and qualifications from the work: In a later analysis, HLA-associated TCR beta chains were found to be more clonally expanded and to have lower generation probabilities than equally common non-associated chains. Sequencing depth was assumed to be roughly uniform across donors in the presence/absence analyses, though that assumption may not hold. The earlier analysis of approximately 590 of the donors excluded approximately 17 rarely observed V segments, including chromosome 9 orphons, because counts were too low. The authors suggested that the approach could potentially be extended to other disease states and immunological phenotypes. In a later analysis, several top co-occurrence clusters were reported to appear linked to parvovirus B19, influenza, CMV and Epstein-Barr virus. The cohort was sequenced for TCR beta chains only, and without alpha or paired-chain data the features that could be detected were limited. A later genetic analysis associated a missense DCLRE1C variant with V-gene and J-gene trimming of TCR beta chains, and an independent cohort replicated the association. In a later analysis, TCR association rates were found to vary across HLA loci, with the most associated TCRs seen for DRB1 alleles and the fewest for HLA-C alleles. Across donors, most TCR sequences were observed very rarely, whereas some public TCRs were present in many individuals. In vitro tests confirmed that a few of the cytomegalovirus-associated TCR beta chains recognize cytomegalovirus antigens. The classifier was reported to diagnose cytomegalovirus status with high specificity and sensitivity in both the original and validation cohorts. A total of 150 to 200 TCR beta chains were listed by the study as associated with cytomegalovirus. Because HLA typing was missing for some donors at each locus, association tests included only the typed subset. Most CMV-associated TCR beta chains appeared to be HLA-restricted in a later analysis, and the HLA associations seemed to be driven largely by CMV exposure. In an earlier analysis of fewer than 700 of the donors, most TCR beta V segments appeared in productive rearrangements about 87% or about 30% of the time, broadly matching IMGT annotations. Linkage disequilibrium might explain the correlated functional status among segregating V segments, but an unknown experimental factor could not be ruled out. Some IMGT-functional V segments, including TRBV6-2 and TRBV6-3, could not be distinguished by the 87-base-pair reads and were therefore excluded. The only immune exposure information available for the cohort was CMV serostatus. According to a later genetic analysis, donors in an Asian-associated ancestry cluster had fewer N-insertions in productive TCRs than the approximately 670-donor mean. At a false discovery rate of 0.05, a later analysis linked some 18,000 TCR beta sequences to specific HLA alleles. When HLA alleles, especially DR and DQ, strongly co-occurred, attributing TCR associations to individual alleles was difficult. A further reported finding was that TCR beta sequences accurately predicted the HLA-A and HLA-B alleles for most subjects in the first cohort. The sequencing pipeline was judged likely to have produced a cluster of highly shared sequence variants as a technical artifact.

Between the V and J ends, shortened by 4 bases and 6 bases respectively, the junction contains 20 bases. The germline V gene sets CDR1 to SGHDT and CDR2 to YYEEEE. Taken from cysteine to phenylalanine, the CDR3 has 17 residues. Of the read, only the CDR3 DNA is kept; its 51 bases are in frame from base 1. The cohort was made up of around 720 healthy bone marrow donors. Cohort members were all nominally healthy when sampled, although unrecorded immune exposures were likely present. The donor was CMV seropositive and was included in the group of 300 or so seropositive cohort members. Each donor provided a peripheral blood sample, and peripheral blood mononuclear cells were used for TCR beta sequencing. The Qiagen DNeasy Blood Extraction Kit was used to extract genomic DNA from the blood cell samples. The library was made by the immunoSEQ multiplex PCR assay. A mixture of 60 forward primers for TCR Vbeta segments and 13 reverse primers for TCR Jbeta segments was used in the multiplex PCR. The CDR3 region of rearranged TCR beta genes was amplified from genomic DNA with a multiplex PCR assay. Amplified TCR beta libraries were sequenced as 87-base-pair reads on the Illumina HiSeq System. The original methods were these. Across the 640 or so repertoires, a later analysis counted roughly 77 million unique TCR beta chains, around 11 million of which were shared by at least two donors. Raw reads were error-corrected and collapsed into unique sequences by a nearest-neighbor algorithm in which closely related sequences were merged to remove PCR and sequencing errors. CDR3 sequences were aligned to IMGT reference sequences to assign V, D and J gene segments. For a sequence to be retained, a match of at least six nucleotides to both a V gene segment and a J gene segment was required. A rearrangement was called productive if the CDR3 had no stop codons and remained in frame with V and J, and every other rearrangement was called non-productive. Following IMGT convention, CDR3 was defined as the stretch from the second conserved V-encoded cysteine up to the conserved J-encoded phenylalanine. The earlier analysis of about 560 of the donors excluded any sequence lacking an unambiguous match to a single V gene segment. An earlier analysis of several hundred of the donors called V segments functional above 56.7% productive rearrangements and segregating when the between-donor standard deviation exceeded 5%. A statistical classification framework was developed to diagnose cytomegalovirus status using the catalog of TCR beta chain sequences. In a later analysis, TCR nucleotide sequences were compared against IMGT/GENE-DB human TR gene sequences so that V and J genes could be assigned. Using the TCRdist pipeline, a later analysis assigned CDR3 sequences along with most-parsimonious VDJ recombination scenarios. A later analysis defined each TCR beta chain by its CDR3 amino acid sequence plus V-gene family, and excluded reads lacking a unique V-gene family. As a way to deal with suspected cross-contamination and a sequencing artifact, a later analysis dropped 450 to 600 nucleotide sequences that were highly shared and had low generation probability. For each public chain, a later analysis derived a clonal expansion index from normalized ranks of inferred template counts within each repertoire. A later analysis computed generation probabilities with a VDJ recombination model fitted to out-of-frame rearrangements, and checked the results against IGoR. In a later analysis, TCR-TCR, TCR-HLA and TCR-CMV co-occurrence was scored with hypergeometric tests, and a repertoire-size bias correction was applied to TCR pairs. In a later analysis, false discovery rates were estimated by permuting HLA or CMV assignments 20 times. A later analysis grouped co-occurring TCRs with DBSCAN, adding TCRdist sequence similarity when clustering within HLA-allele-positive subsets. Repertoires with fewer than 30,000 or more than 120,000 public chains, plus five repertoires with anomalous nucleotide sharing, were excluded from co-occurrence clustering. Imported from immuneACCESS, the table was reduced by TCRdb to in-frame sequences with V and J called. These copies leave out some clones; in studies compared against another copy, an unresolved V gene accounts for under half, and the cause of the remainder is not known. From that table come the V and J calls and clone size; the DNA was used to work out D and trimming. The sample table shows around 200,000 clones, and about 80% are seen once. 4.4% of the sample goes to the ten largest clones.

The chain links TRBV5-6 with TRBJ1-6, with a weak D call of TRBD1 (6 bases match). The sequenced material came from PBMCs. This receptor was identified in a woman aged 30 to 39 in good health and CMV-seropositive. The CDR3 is CASSALDRPIGNSPLHF. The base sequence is TGTGCCAGCAGCGCCCTAGACAGGCCCATAGGTAATTCACCCCTCCACTTT.